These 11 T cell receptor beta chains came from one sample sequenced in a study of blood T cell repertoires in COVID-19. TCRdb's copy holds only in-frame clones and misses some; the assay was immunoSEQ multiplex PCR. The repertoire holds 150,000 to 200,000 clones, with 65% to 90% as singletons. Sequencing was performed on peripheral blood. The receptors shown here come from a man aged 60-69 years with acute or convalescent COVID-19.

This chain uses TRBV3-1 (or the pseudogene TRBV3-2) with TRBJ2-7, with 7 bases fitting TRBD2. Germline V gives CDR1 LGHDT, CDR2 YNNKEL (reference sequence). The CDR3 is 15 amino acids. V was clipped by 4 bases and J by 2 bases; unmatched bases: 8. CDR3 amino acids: CASSRFWGGAYEQYF. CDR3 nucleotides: TGTGCCAGCAGCCGTTTTTGGGGGGGAGCCTACGAGCAGTACTTC.

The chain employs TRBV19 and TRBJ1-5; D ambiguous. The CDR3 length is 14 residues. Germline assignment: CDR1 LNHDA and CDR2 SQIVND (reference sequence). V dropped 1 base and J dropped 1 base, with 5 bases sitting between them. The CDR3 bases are TGTGCCAGTAGTATAGCGGTAAGCAATCAGCCCCAGCATTTT. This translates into CASSIAVSNQPQHF.

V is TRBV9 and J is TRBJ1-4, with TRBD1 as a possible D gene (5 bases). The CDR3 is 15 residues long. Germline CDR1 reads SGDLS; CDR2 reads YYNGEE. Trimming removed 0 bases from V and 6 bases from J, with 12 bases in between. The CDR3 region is CASSVVTGGDEKLFF. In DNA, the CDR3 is TGTGCCAGCAGCGTAGTAACCGGGGGGGATGAAAAACTGTTTTTT.

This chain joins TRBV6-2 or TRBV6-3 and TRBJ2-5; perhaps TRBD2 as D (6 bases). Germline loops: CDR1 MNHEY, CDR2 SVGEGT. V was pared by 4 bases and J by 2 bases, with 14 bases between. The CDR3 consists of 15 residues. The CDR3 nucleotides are TGTGCCAGCAGTTCCCTAGCGACTCGGCAAGAGACCCAGTACTTC. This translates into CASSSLATRQETQYF.

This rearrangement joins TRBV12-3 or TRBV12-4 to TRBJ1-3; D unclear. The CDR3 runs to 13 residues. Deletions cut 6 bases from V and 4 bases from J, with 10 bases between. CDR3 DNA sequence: TGTGCCAGCAGCCACAGCCCGGGAAACACCATATATTTT. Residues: CASSHSPGNTIYF.

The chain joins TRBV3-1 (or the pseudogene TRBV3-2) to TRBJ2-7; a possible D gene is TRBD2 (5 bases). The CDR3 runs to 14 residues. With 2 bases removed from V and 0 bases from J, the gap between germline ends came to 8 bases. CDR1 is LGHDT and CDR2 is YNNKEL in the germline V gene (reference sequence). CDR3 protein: CASSQLGSSYEQYF. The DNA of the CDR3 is TGTGCCAGCAGCCAACTAGGGAGCTCCTACGAGCAGTACTTC.

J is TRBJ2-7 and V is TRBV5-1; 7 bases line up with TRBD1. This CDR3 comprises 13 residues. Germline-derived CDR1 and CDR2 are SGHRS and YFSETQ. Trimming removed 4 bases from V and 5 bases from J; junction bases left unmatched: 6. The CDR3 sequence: CASSVTGSHEQYF. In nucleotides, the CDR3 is TGCGCCAGCAGCGTGACAGGGTCCCACGAGCAGTACTTC.

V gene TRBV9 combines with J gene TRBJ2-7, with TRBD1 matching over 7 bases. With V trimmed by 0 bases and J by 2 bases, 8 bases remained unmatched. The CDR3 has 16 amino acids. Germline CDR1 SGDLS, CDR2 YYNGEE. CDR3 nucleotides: TGTGCCAGCAGCGTAGGTTCCGGGACAGTCACCTACGAGCAGTACTTC. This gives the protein CASSVGSGTVTYEQYF.

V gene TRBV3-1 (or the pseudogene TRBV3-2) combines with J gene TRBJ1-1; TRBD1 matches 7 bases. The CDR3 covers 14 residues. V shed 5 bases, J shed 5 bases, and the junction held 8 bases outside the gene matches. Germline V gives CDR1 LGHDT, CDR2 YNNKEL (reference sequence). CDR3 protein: CASSERQGRTEAFF. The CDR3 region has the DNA TGTGCCAGCAGCGAAAGACAGGGACGAACTGAAGCTTTCTTT.

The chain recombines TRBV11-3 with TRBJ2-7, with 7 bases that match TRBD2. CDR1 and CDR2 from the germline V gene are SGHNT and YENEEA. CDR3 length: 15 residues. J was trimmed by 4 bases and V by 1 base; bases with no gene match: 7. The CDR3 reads CASSLGLARPYEQYF. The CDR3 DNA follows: TGTGCCAGCAGCTTAGGACTAGCCCGGCCTTACGAGCAGTACTTC.

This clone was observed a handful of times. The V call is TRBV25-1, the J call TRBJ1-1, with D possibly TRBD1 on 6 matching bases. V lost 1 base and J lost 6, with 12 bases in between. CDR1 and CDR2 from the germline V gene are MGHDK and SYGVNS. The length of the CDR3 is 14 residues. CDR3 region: CASSESGGSSEAFF. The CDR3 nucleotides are TGTGCCAGCAGTGAATCTGGGGGCTCTTCTGAAGCTTTCTTT.